In this sample, the clone carrying this T cell receptor (beta chain) turned up many times. TCRdb redid the calling of the 5' RACE reads with MiXCR, one entry per CDR3 protein. The sample consists of some 240,000 distinct CDR3 sequences, 24% of them appearing once. The sample comes from a study of CD8 T cells in ankylosing spondylitis. This CDR3 contains 13 residues. Trimming left V 5 bases short and J 6 bases short, with 11 bases between. Germline loops: CDR1 SGHRS, CDR2 YFSETQ. The clonotype originates from a male donor with ankylosing spondylitis or in good health (not recorded which). Sequencing was carried out using blood, either unsorted or a sorted T cell fraction (not recorded which). The chain employs TRBV5-1 and TRBJ1-4; the D gene is possibly TRBD1 (5 bases). The CDR3 DNA is TGCGCCAGCAGTGCGGGGCCGGATGAAAAACTGTTTTTT. This sequence encodes CASSAGPDEKLFF.